The 7 T cell receptor beta chains presented below share a single source sample, sequenced in a study of T cell repertoires in cytomegalovirus infection. TCRdb analysed the reads with MiXCR anew, one entry per CDR3 protein. Of around 710,000 distinct CDR3 sequences in the sample, just under 30% were seen once. These receptors are not linked to any known antigen. The input for sequencing was cultured CD8+ T cells from PBMCs, taken from culture after CMV antigen stimulation. These receptor sequences come from a human donor in good health (CMV status not recorded). Some clones in this sample may be carry-over from other donors' samples.

The rearrangement links TRBV6-1 to TRBJ2-7; D is uncertain. V was cut by 0 bases and J by 7 bases, with 16 bases left in between. This CDR3 has 15 amino acids. CDR1 and CDR2 from the germline V gene are MNHNS and SASEGT. The CDR3 protein is CASSEALRAKGEQYF. The CDR3 DNA reads TGTGCCAGCAGTGAAGCGCTTCGTGCCAAGGGAGAGCAGTACTTC.

This clonotype rates as medium-sized. This chain joins TRBV7-2 and TRBJ2-5, with 9 positions matching TRBD2. The V gene end was trimmed by 2 bases and the J gene end by 0 bases; junction bases not matched to a gene: 10. Germline CDR1 SGHTA, CDR2 FQGNSA. This CDR3 spans 18 amino acids. The CDR3 nucleotides are TGTGCCAGCAGCTTAATCCAGCGGGGGGCCGGGTACCAAGAGACCCAGTACTTC. Its protein product is CASSLIQRGAGYQETQYF.

This chain joins TRBV7-9 and TRBJ2-7; 9 bases map to TRBD1. Germline V gives CDR1 SEHNR, CDR2 FQNEAQ (reference sequence). J gave up 6 bases and V 0 bases, and 9 bases lay outside the gene matches. The CDR3 totals 16 residues. The CDR3: CASSLAGTGIISEQYF. As DNA, the CDR3 is TGTGCCAGCAGCTTAGCGGGGACAGGGATAATCTCCGAGCAGTACTTC.

The rearrangement links TRBV20-1 to TRBJ1-2; 7 bases align to TRBD1. Germline V gives CDR1 DFQATT, CDR2 SNEGSKA (reference sequence). The CDR3 loop spans 15 amino acids. Germline trimming cut 2 bases from V and 4 bases from J; bases unmatched to any gene: 10. CDR3 DNA sequence: TGCAGTGCTAGAACACAGGGGACGTCGGGCTATGGCTACACCTTC. It is translated as CSARTQGTSGYGYTF.

The gene calls are TRBV19 and TRBJ2-1; 11 bases match TRBD1. Germline values: CDR1 LNHDA, CDR2 SQIVND (reference sequence). This CDR3 has 13 residues. After removal of 7 bases from V and 6 bases from J, the junction contained 2 bases not matched to a gene. The CDR3 spells CASKGTGGNEQFF. The CDR3 nucleotides read TGTGCCAGTAAGGGGACAGGGGGCAATGAGCAGTTCTTC.

The V and J genes are TRBV6-1 and TRBJ2-1; 8 nucleotides line up with TRBD2. Unmatched junction bases numbered 11, after V lost 5 bases and J lost 8 bases. Germline V gene data show CDR1 as MNHNS and CDR2 as SASEGT. This CDR3 comprises 15 residues. CDR3 nucleotides: TGTGCCAGCAGTTACCGGCGGGGGGCCTTCTATGAGCAGTTCTTC. It yields the protein CASSYRRGAFYEQFF.

This clonotype occurred a few times. This chain joins TRBV12-3 or TRBV12-4 and TRBJ2-5; 11 nucleotides match TRBD1. CDR3 length equals 16 residues. The trim removed 5 bases at V and 5 bases at J, leaving 10 bases unmatched. CDR3 residues: CASSRPGQGASETQYF. In nucleotides, the CDR3 is TGTGCCAGCAGTCGCCCTGGACAGGGGGCTTCGGAGACCCAGTACTTC.